This TCR beta chain is drawn from a study of OX40 agonist ivuxolimab in advanced cancers. Whole-study context: Participants, around 80% male, averaged about 56 years of age, ranging from roughly 20 to 80. Three partial responders included one hepatocellular carcinoma patient and two cutaneous melanoma patients.

No patient had autoimmune disease or received systemic immunosuppression. General study findings and limits: Compared with CD4+, CD8+ T cells on average had more expanded clones.

This CDR3 is built from 15 residues. Trimming shortened V by 6 bases and J by 7 bases, and 19 bases separated the two germline ends. The germline gives CDR1 LNHDA, CDR2 SQIVND (reference sequence). This clone is a singleton in its sample. Its cognate antigen is unknown. Sequencing used immunoSEQ multiplex PCR; TCRdb keeps in-frame clones, though not all of them. The table has tens of thousands of clones, approximately 90% seen once; the top ten hold roughly 6%. The rearrangement joins TRBV19 to TRBJ2-1, with D unresolved. The TCR originated in an adult with an advanced solid tumor such as melanoma, head and neck, liver or kidney cancer. This material consisted of CD4+ or CD8+ T cells sorted from blood, taken in a trial of the OX40 agonist ivuxolimab. The CDR3 DNA reads as TGTGCCAGTAGCCTCTTGGGTTCCTCTTGGAATGAGCAGTTCTTC. It yields the protein CASSLLGSSWNEQFF.